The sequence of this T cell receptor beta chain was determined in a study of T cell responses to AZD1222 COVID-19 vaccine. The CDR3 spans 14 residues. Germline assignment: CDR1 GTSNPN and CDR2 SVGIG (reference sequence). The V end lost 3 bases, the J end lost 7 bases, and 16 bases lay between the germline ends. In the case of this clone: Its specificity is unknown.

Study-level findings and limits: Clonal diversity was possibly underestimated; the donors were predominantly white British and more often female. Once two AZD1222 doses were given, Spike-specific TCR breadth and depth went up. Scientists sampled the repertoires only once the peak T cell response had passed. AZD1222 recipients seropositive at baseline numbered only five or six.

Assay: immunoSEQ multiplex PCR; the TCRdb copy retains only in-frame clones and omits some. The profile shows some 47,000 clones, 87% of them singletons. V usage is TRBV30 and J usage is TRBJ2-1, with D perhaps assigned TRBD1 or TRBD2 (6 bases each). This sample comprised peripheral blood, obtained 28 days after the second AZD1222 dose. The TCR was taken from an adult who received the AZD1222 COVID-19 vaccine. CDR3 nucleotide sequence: TGTGCCTGGAGAGGGGGGAAAAGGCTGAATGAGCAGTTCTTC. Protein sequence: CAWRGGKRLNEQFF.